One and the same sample provided the 18 T cell receptor beta chains below, sequenced in a study of shared clonotypes between healthy human individuals. The repertoire was sequenced with immunoSEQ multiplex PCR; TCRdb's copy has only in-frame clones and lacks some. Of around 500,000 clones in the sample, over 70% are singletons; the top ten hold about 12%. Sequencing input: PBMCs. These receptors were obtained from a woman aged 40 to 50 in good health. Some clones in this sample may be carry-over from other donors' samples.

In the case of this clone: With a far larger clone one base away, a read error is the likely cause. The chain uses TRBV30 and TRBJ2-5; 10 bases map to TRBD2. The V segment lost 6 bases and the J segment 5 bases; nucleotides outside the gene matches: 9. From germline, CDR1 is GTSNPN and CDR2 SVGIG (reference sequence). This CDR3 spans 14 amino acids. CDR3 amino acids: CACNLAGAEETQYF. The CDR3 nucleotides read TGTGCCTGTAATCTAGCGGGAGCAGAGGAGACCCAGTACTTC.

For the CDR3, the DNA is TGTGCCAGCAGTCAGATTATAAACACTGAAGCTTTCTTT. Its protein product is CASSQIINTEAFF. The rearrangement links TRBV28 to TRBJ1-1; no reliable D call. Germline CDR1 reads MDHEN; CDR2 reads SYDVKM. This CDR3 is 13 amino acids long. Trimming removed 5 bases at V and 2 bases at J, with 9 bases between.

This clone occurred a few times. A far larger clone is a single base away, which makes a read error likely. V usage is TRBV25-1 and J usage is TRBJ1-1; D is unresolved. The germline V and J ends were trimmed by 6 bases and 0 bases, with 2 bases remaining between them. The CDR3 is 11 amino acids. Germline-derived CDR1 and CDR2 are MGHDK and SYGVNS. The CDR3 sequence is CASRVNTEAFF. The DNA of the CDR3 is TGTGCCAGCAGGGTGAACACTGAAGCTTTCTTT.

The rearrangement links TRBV5-1 to TRBJ2-7; TRBD2 matches at 8 bases. The germline V gene encodes CDR1 SGHRS and CDR2 YFSETQ. The CDR3 covers 14 residues. V shed 3 bases and J 4 bases; nucleotides not matched to a gene: 6. This chain's CDR3 is CASSWSGSTYEQYF. Here the CDR3 DNA reads TGCGCCAGCAGCTGGAGCGGGAGCACGTACGAGCAGTACTTC.

As to this clone: It differs at one base from a far larger clone, so likely a read error. The chain has TRBV6-5 and TRBJ1-2, with D perhaps TRBD1 (6 bases). Germline-derived CDR1 and CDR2 are MNHEY and SVGAGI. V lost 0 bases to trimming and J lost 4 bases, with 15 bases between them. The CDR3 has 16 residues. The CDR3 sequence is CASSYSGQFSSYGYTF. CDR3 in DNA: TGTGCCAGCAGTTACTCGGGACAATTTTCTAGCTATGGCTACACCTTC.

The chain couples TRBV7-9 to TRBJ2-2; a possible D gene is TRBD1 (5 bases). Germline V CDR1 and CDR2: SEHNR, FQNEAQ (reference sequence). The CDR3 length is 16 residues. V lost 5 bases to trimming and J lost 0 bases, with 13 bases between them. CDR3 DNA: TGTGCCAGCAGCCCGAGGACATTAGCGAACACCGGGGAGCTGTTTTTT. As protein: CASSPRTLANTGELFF.

With regard to this clone: An end of the junction does not agree with germline; a read error may underlie this. The chain is built from TRBV10-3 and TRBJ2-5; D is possibly TRBD1 (5 bases). The CDR3 contains 13 residues. CDR1 and CDR2 from the germline V gene are ENHRY and SYGVKD. CDR3 residues: CTISQDTSDTQYF. The CDR3 DNA is TGTACCATCAGTCAGGACACCTCAGACACCCAGTACTTC.

The J gene is TRBJ2-3, the V gene TRBV7-3, with D perhaps TRBD1 (6 bases). The CDR3 is 13 residues long. Germline-derived CDR1 and CDR2 are SGHTA and FQGTGA. V was shortened by 5 bases and J by 6 bases, with 12 bases between the two germline ends. This CDR3 reads CASSVTGSDTQYF. The DNA for the CDR3 is TGTGCCAGCAGCGTCACAGGGTCGGATACGCAGTATTTT.

As concerns this clone: This is likely an artifact of a read error, given a far larger clone one base away. The rearrangement links TRBV30 to TRBJ1-2; a weak D match, TRBD1 (5 bases). This CDR3 contains 15 residues. Germline V lookup: CDR1 GTSNPN, CDR2 SVGIG (reference sequence). V lost 3 bases and J lost 3, with 17 bases in between. CDR3 amino acids: CAWSRDGDGDYGYTF. The CDR3 coding sequence is TGTGCCTGGAGCCGGGACGGGGATGGGGACTATGGCTACACCTTC.

As to this clone: Other DNA sequences in the sample encode the same CDR3. V and J are TRBV6-5 and TRBJ2-7, with 13 bases identical to TRBD2. Trimming removed 2 bases from V and 3 bases from J; junction bases left unmatched: 1. The CDR3 is 15 residues long. Germline CDR1 and CDR2: MNHEY and SVGAGI. The CDR3 region is CASSYRTSGSYEQYF. The CDR3 region has the DNA TGTGCCAGCAGTTACAGGACTAGCGGGAGCTACGAGCAGTACTTC.

The chain carries TRBV7-3 and TRBJ1-1; TRBD1 is a possible D gene (6 bases). The V and J ends lost 4 bases and 3 bases respectively, with 9 bases between them. The length of the CDR3 is 13 residues. CDR1 SGHTA and CDR2 FQGTGA come from the germline V gene. The chain's CDR3 is CASSSAGDTEAFF. The CDR3 DNA reads as TGTGCCAGCAGCTCAGCAGGGGACACTGAAGCTTTCTTT.

This chain links TRBV27 with TRBJ2-7; 9 bases line up with TRBD1. J gave up 7 bases and V 4 bases, and 8 bases lay outside the gene matches. Germline-derived CDR1 and CDR2 are MNHEY and SMNVEV (reference sequence). The length of the CDR3 is 14 residues. Here the CDR3 reads CASSSLQGAREQYF. The CDR3 nucleotides read TGTGCCAGCAGTTCTTTACAGGGGGCGAGGGAGCAGTACTTC.

This clone was seen a single time. With a far larger clone one base away, a read error is the likely cause. Other DNA variants within this sample encode the same CDR3. The J gene is TRBJ2-1, the V gene TRBV28; 12 nucleotides match TRBD2. The CDR3 runs to 17 residues. Germline assignment: CDR1 MDHEN and CDR2 SYDVKM. V shed 6 bases, J shed 5 bases, and the junction held 11 bases outside the gene matches. CDR3 nucleotide sequence: TGTGCCAGCAGCTTTCCCCGACTAGCGGGAGTTAACAATGAGCAGTTCTTC. Translating it yields CASSFPRLAGVNNEQFF. Supplemented by reference TRBV28 and TRBJ2-1, the full variable domain reads DVKVTQSSRYLVKRTGEKVFLECVQDMDHENMFWYRQDPGLGLRLIYFSYDVKMKEKGDIPEGYSVSREKKERFSLILESASTNQTSMYLCASSFPRLAGVNNEQFFGPGTRLTVL.

CDR3 DNA sequence: TGCACCAGCAGCCGACCACCGGGGCGCGCACCACGGGAGTTCTTC. It codes for CTSSRPPGRAPREFF. The chain is built from TRBV1 and TRBJ2-1. TRBV1 is assigned pseudogene status. The CDR3 sequence is 15 residues long.

Comment on this clone: The likely explanation is a read error, given a far larger clone one base away. This sequence joins TRBV29-1 and TRBJ1-1; TRBD1 might be the D (6 bases). CDR3 length: 13 residues. V was pared by 7 bases and J by 7 bases, with 19 bases between. Germline CDR1 and CDR2: SQVTM and ANQGSEA. For the CDR3, the DNA is TGCAGCGCTTACCGGGACAAGGATGTTGAAGCTTTCTTT. As protein: CSAYRDKDVEAFF.

The V gene is TRBV21-1, the J gene TRBJ2-2; TRBD2, the table's D call, lacks a check against the DNA. TRBV21-1 is reported as a pseudogene. This CDR3 has 21 amino acids. CDR3 DNA: TGTGCCAGCAGCAAAAGGCACACCTCCCCGGGGCTAGCGGGAGCCACCGGGGAGCTGTTTTTT. Encoded protein: CASSKRHTSPGLAGATGELFF.

This rearrangement joins TRBV19 to TRBJ2-7, with D possibly called TRBD1 or TRBD2 (5 bases each). The CDR3 spans 14 residues. The V and J ends lost 1 base and 3 bases respectively, with 10 bases between them. Germline-derived CDR1 and CDR2 are LNHDA and SQIVND (reference sequence). The DNA of the CDR3 is TGTGCCAGTAGTATAGCAACTGGGGGCTACGAGCAGTACTTC. Translation gives CASSIATGGYEQYF.

The V call is TRBV4-2, the J call TRBJ2-3, with D perhaps matching TRBD2 (5 bases). Looked up from germline, CDR1 is LGHNA and CDR2 is YNFKEQ. Trimming took off 1 base at V and 6 bases at J, with 14 bases between the two ends. This CDR3 comprises 15 residues. The CDR3, as DNA: TGTGCCAGCAGCCAAGGCGGACTTTCCTTGGATACGCAGTATTTT. Translation gives CASSQGGLSLDTQYF.